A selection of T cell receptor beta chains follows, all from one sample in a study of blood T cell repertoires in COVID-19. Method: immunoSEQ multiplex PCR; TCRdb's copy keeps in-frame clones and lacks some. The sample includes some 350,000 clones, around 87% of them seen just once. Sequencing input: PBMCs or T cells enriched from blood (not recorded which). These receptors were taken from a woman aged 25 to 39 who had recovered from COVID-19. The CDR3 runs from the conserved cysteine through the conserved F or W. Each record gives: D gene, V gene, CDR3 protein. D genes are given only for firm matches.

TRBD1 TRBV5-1 CASSLAGTGYEQYF
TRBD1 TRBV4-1 CASSQVDRASGMNTEAFF
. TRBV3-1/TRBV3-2 CASSQAGPSSPLHF
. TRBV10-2 CASTGVTETQYF
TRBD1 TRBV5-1 CASSWDSSTDTQYF
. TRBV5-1 CASGGSLPNSPLHF
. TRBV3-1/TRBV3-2 CASSQDGQGPLYEQYF
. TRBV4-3 CASSQETSLSTGELFF
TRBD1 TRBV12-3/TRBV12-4 CASRLQGLNEQFF
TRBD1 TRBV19 CATWDRVNTGELFF
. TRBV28 CASSLTSRRETQYF
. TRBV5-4 CASSLDPGRRDTEAFF
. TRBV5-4 CASSSGLNTGELFF
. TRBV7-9 CASSSYQETQYF
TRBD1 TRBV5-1 CASSLAIRQGYSYEQYF
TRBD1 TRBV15 CATSRDRYNSNQPQHF
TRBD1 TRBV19 CASTPSTGGITDTQYF
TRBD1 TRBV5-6 CASSGDRRAYEQYF
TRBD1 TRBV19 CASRKLGGNTEAFF
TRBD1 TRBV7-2 CASSLVGVIGTGGSAFF
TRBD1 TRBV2 CASSREADRGHGYTF
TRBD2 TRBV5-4 CASSSSSGAFYNEQFF
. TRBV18 CASSLGGTDTEAFF
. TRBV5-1 CASTYQENTEAFF
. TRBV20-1 CSASSFYEQYF
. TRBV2 CASSLRQGNQPQHF
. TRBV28 CASNVAVNYGYTF
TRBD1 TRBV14 CASGTGGLPDGYTF
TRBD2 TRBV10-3 CAISSGGSRTDTQYF
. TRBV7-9 CASSLGGFNEQFF
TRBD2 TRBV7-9 CATGLAGPSGANVLTF
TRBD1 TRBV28 CASSPFGTFGTETSTDTQYF
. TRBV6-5 CASSYGTTYEQYF
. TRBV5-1 CASSLLSRTSYEQYF
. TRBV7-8 CASSPLGGSQPQHF
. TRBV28 CASSLPTRGRGYTF
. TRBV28 CATSLGGETQYF
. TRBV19 CASSIDGGESPLHF
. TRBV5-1 CASSLALNDSPLHF
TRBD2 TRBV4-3 CASSQVAGGQETQYF
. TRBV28 CASSLAVPANTGELFF
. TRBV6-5 CASSLTGFGAFF
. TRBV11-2 CASSLGGLPGEKLFF
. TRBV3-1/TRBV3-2 CASSQGYQGLNTQYF
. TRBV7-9 CASTHPAGGTDTQYF
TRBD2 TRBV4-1 CASSQTSGTTGDTQYF
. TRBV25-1 CASSLTVYNSPLHF
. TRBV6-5 CASSITEGQPQHF
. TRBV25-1 CASSEIGADYEQYF
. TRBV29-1 CSVEDPQGGEAFF
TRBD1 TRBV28 CASREQGDYGYTF
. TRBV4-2 CASSRERGPNEKLFF